The 32 T cell receptor beta chains below were found in one sample sequenced in a study of OX40 agonist ivuxolimab in advanced cancers. The assay was immunoSEQ multiplex PCR, and TCRdb's table has in-frame clones only and misses some. The sample holds about 67,000 clones, approximately 90% seen once. Specimen: CD4+ or CD8+ T cells sorted from blood, collected in a trial of the OX40 agonist ivuxolimab. These receptors all come from an adult with an advanced solid tumor such as melanoma, head and neck, liver or kidney cancer.

The chain couples TRBV7-3 to TRBJ2-1, with 9 bases identical to TRBD2. Losses at the gene ends were 6 bases for V and 6 bases for J; bases not matched to a gene: 6. Germline CDR1 is SGHTA and CDR2 is FQGTGA. The CDR3 contains 14 residues. The CDR3 sequence: CASSPGLALNEQFF. In DNA, the CDR3 is TGTGCCAGCAGTCCGGGACTAGCCCTCAATGAGCAGTTCTTC.

The V and J genes are TRBV28 and TRBJ2-5; no clear D gene. The CDR3 consists of 15 residues. Germline CDR1 and CDR2: MDHEN and SYDVKM. V lost 6 bases to trimming and J lost 1 base, with 15 bases between them. The CDR3 region is CASSVPGTAQETQYF. The DNA of the CDR3 is TGTGCCAGCAGCGTCCCGGGCACTGCCCAAGAGACCCAGTACTTC.

This chain uses TRBV27 with TRBJ1-2; 8 positions match TRBD1. The ends lost 3 bases at V and 8 bases at J; junction bases unmatched: 8. This CDR3 has 14 amino acids. Germline CDR1 MNHEY, CDR2 SMNVEV (reference sequence). CDR3 nucleotide sequence: TGTGCCAGCAGTTTCATTGGACAGGGCAGAGGCTACACCTTC. Translated, it gives CASSFIGQGRGYTF.

The chain links TRBV10-1 to TRBJ2-3; 7 bases match TRBD2. This CDR3 comprises 15 residues. In germline, CDR1 is WNHNN, CDR2 SYGVQD (reference sequence). J was trimmed by 4 bases and V by 3 bases; bases with no gene match: 7. CDR3: CASSDSGGSSDTQYF. The CDR3 DNA sequence: TGCGCCAGCAGTGACTCGGGAGGATCGTCAGATACGCAGTATTTT.

This chain links TRBV19 with TRBJ1-2; D is possibly TRBD1 (6 bases). The CDR3 length is 16 residues. With 2 bases removed from V and 12 bases from J, the gap between germline ends came to 25 bases. Germline CDR1 LNHDA, CDR2 SQIVND (reference sequence). The CDR3 bases are TGTGCCAGTAGTATATCCTCGCGGACAGACCTCCTAAGGAACACCTTC. Translated: CASSISSRTDLLRNTF.

The chain recombines TRBV14 with TRBJ1-2, with D unclear. The length of the CDR3 is 16 residues. Looked up from germline, CDR1 is SGHDN and CDR2 is FVKESK. Trimming cost V 0 bases and J 4 bases, with 15 bases left between them. This CDR3 reads CASSQDLRDVSYGYTF. The DNA of the CDR3 is TGTGCCAGCAGCCAAGATTTAAGGGATGTTAGCTATGGCTACACCTTC.

This chain links TRBV5-1 with TRBJ2-1, with TRBD2 matching over 13 bases. This CDR3 comprises 18 residues. Germline CDR1 SGHRS, CDR2 YFSETQ. Germline trimming cut 4 bases from V and 8 bases from J; bases unmatched to any gene: 15. CDR3 in amino acids: CASSKLGTSGTFLDEQFF. The CDR3 DNA reads TGCGCCAGCAGCAAACTTGGGACTAGCGGGACCTTTTTGGATGAGCAGTTCTTC.

The J gene is TRBJ1-2, the V gene TRBV19; 9 bases map to TRBD1. The CDR3 covers 16 residues. Germline CDR1 and CDR2: LNHDA and SQIVND (reference sequence). Losses at the gene ends were 4 bases for V and 8 bases for J; bases not matched to a gene: 14. The CDR3 sequence is CASSTDRGGKYGGYTF. Written as DNA, the CDR3 is TGTGCCAGTAGTACGGACAGGGGAGGGAAATATGGAGGCTACACCTTC.

This rearrangement joins TRBV6-1 to TRBJ1-2; D might be TRBD1 (6 bases). V was cut by 9 bases and J by 4 bases, with 21 bases left in between. In germline, CDR1 is MNHNS, CDR2 SASEGT. The CDR3 contains 15 residues. CDR3 nucleotide sequence: TGTGCCAGTAATCGGGTACAGGGCATTAGCTATGGCTACACCTTC. This encodes CASNRVQGISYGYTF.

The genes are TRBV5-1 and TRBJ2-5; 8 bases line up with TRBD1. V was clipped by 0 bases and J by 0 bases; unmatched bases: 4. The CDR3 covers 16 residues. CDR1 and CDR2 (germline): SGHRS, YFSETQ. CDR3 protein: CASSLAGQGNQETQYF. The CDR3 bases are TGCGCCAGCAGCTTGGCCGGACAGGGTAACCAAGAGACCCAGTACTTC.

This sequence joins TRBV5-4 and TRBJ2-5; D is possibly TRBD2 (5 bases). The CDR3 runs 14 residues. Germline CDR1 is SGHNT and CDR2 is YYREEE (reference sequence). Trimming left V 0 bases short and J 7 bases short, with 13 bases between. CDR3 in amino acids: CASSLVSGEGTQYF. In DNA, the CDR3 is TGTGCCAGCAGCTTGGTTTCCGGCGAGGGGACCCAGTACTTC.

CDR3 sequence: CASSVSTGGEDEKLFF. CDR3 bases: TGTGCCAGCAGCGTCTCGACAGGGGGCGAGGATGAAAAACTGTTTTTT. This chain uses TRBV4-2 with TRBJ1-4; 10 bases fit TRBD1. Losses at the gene ends were 5 bases for V and 6 bases for J; bases not matched to a gene: 9. Per germline, CDR1 LGHNA and CDR2 YNFKEQ. The CDR3 is 16 amino acids.

This chain links TRBV30 with TRBJ2-7; 9 bases line up with TRBD2. The junction had 14 bases not matched to a gene; V was cut back by 0 bases and J by 2 bases. CDR3 length: 18 amino acids. Germline V gene lookup returns CDR1 GTSNPN and CDR2 SVGIG (reference sequence). The CDR3 region has the DNA TGTGCCTGGAGTGTACCAAGCGGGAGGTATTGGACGGCCTACGAGCAGTACTTC. This gives the protein CAWSVPSGRYWTAYEQYF.

V gene TRBV29-1 combines with J gene TRBJ1-1, with 8 positions matching TRBD1. Per the germline V gene, CDR1 is SQVTM and CDR2 is ANQGSEA. This CDR3 is built from 13 residues. V gave up 7 bases and J gave up 4 bases; unmatched junction bases: 8. CDR3 residues: CSAGQGIVTEAFF. CDR3 coding DNA: TGCAGCGCTGGACAGGGAATAGTCACTGAAGCTTTCTTT.

The chain links TRBV7-2 to TRBJ2-7; maybe TRBD2 (5 bases). The V end lost 2 bases, the J end lost 0 bases, and 11 bases lay between the germline ends. The CDR3 loop spans 15 amino acids. Germline lookup yields CDR1 SGHTA and CDR2 FQGNSA. The CDR3 DNA reads TGTGCCAGCAGCTTAACGCGGGCAGTCTCCTACGAGCAGTACTTC. This sequence encodes CASSLTRAVSYEQYF.

The rearrangement uses TRBV6-1 and TRBJ1-5; D not resolved. The CDR3 consists of 15 residues. The germline V and J ends were trimmed by 5 bases and 5 bases, with 16 bases remaining between them. Germline loops: CDR1 MNHNS, CDR2 SASEGT. This CDR3 is CASSPPPALYQPQHF. As DNA, the CDR3 is TGTGCCAGCAGTCCTCCACCCGCTCTGTATCAGCCCCAGCATTTT.

The V call is TRBV5-1, the J call TRBJ2-7; TRBD1 agrees at 9 bases. Germline CDR1 SGHRS, CDR2 YFSETQ. V was pared by 4 bases and J by 4 bases, with 9 bases of the junction left unmatched. CDR3 size: 15 residues. CDR3 loop: CASSLPGTGLYEQYF. Here the CDR3 DNA reads TGCGCCAGCAGCCTCCCCGGGACAGGGTTGTACGAGCAGTACTTC.

The chain employs TRBV5-1 and TRBJ2-1; 8 bases agree with TRBD2. The ends lost 4 bases at V and 4 bases at J; junction bases unmatched: 7. The V gene's germline CDR1 is SGHRS and CDR2 YFSETQ. The CDR3 covers 15 residues. The CDR3: CASSPSGTSYNEQFF. CDR3 DNA sequence: TGCGCCAGCAGCCCTTCCGGGACTAGTTACAATGAGCAGTTCTTC. Complete variable domain (other parts from reference TRBV5-1 and TRBJ2-1): KAGVTQTPRYLIKTRGQQVTLSCSPISGHRSVSWYQQTPGQGLQFLFEYFSETQRNKGNFPGRFSGRQFSNSRSEMNVSTLELGDSALYLCASSPSGTSYNEQFFGPGTRLTVL.

This clone was observed a handful of times. J is TRBJ2-7 and V is TRBV6-6, with 10 bases lining up with TRBD2. V dropped 5 bases and J dropped 4; count of bases not matched to a gene: 2. The CDR3 is 13 amino acids. Germline-derived CDR1 and CDR2 are MNHNY and SVGAGI (reference sequence). CDR3 region: CASSASGSYEQYF. DNA of the CDR3: TGTGCCAGCAGTGCTAGCGGGAGTTACGAGCAGTACTTC.

In this sample, this clone turned up a few times. This chain joins TRBV6-5 and TRBJ2-7; tentative D call: TRBD2 (5 bases). Germline CDR1 is MNHEY and CDR2 is SVGAGI. This CDR3 has 15 amino acids. Trimming shortened V by 2 bases and J by 3 bases, and 14 bases separated the two germline ends. The CDR3 DNA reads TGTGCCAGCAGTTACCCCGGGGTCCCCCTCTACGAGCAGTACTTC. Translating it yields CASSYPGVPLYEQYF.

A single count supports this clone. The chain has TRBV11-2 and TRBJ2-2; 8 bases match TRBD2. J gave up 6 bases and V 5 bases, and 8 bases lay outside the gene matches. The CDR3 is 15 amino acids. CDR1 and CDR2 (germline): SGHAT, FQNNGV. The CDR3: CASSLGRAMAGELFF. The CDR3, as DNA: TGTGCCAGCAGCCTCGGGAGGGCCATGGCCGGGGAGCTGTTTTTT.

This chain connects TRBV5-6 to TRBJ2-3; 11 bases line up with TRBD2. After removal of 2 bases from V and 2 bases from J, the junction contained 7 bases not matched to a gene. Germline values: CDR1 SGHDT, CDR2 YYEEEE. This CDR3 is built from 17 residues. As DNA, the CDR3 is TGTGCCAGCAGCTTACCCGGGACTAGCGGATTCACAGATACGCAGTATTTT. Residues: CASSLPGTSGFTDTQYF.

There are a few counts of this clone. The chain carries TRBV30 and TRBJ2-7; 12 bases map to TRBD2. This CDR3 has 16 residues. J gave up 3 bases and V 1 base, and 7 bases lay outside the gene matches. CDR1 and CDR2 (germline): GTSNPN, SVGIG (reference sequence). CDR3 nucleotides: TGTGCCTGGAGTGCCTGGACTAGCGGGACCCACTACGAGCAGTACTTC. Protein product: CAWSAWTSGTHYEQYF.

CDR3: CASSLTSGSSHNEQFF. DNA of the CDR3: TGTGCCAGCAGCTTGACTAGCGGGAGTTCCCACAATGAGCAGTTCTTC. The genes are TRBV11-2 and TRBJ2-1; 12 nucleotides agree with TRBD2. CDR1 SGHAT and CDR2 FQNNGV come from the germline V gene. The ends lost 3 bases at V and 5 bases at J; junction bases unmatched: 5. CDR3 length: 16 residues.

The CDR3 bases are TGTGCCAGTAGTGCAAACAGGGAGTGGAACACTGAAGCTTTCTTT. Protein sequence: CASSANREWNTEAFF. This chain uses TRBV19 with TRBJ1-1; a weak D match, TRBD1 (6 bases). The V gene lost 5 bases and the J gene lost 1 base, with 14 bases spanning the gap. Germline V CDR1 and CDR2: LNHDA, SQIVND (reference sequence). The CDR3 is 15 residues long.

The genes are TRBV2 and TRBJ2-4; TRBD2 is a possible D gene (5 bases). The CDR3 is 17 amino acids. Germline assignment: CDR1 SNHLY and CDR2 FYNNEI. The V end was cut by 7 bases, the J end by 0 bases, with 19 bases between. As DNA, the CDR3 is TGTGCCAGCACTAGGGAGCCAGGCCAGCTAGCCAAAAACATTCAGTACTTC. It yields the protein CASTREPGQLAKNIQYF.

The V call is TRBV20-1, the J call TRBJ1-1; D is ambiguous. This CDR3 has 10 residues. Germline V gives CDR1 DFQATT, CDR2 SNEGSKA (reference sequence). V was trimmed by 3 bases and J by 11 bases, leaving 10 bases between them. CDR3 nucleotides: TGCAGTGCTAGGGCCGCTGGGGCTTTCTTT. Protein sequence: CSARAAGAFF.

V is TRBV2 and J is TRBJ2-4; TRBD1 might be the D (5 bases). The V gene lost 6 bases and the J gene lost 6 bases, with 12 bases spanning the gap. The CDR3 has 13 amino acids. Germline lookup yields CDR1 SNHLY and CDR2 FYNNEI. The CDR3 bases are TGTGCCAGCAGAGAGGACACGAGAAACATTCAGTACTTC. Translation: CASREDTRNIQYF.

The chain links TRBV7-7 to TRBJ2-3; unclear D gene. The CDR3 has 15 amino acids. Germline V gives CDR1 SSHAT, CDR2 FNYEAQ (reference sequence). The V gene lost 1 base and the J gene lost 3 bases, with 11 bases spanning the gap. The CDR3 here is CASSLDARMTDTQYF. DNA for the CDR3: TGTGCCAGCAGCTTAGATGCTAGGATGACAGATACGCAGTATTTT.

The V gene is TRBV13, the J gene TRBJ2-2; maybe TRBD2 (5 bases). V shed 7 bases and J shed 0 bases, with 9 bases lying between them. This CDR3 has 14 amino acids. Germline V gene data show CDR1 as PRHDT and CDR2 as FYEKMQ (reference sequence). As DNA, the CDR3 is TGTGCCAGCAACGGAGCGGCGAACACCGGGGAGCTGTTTTTT. The encoded protein is CASNGAANTGELFF.

This clone turned up a few times. The rearrangement links TRBV7-8 to TRBJ2-7; D is uncertain. CDR3 length: 10 residues. Germline lookup yields CDR1 SGHVS and CDR2 FQNEAQ. With 5 bases removed from V and 7 bases from J, the gap between germline ends came to 6 bases. CDR3: CASSHQEQYF. The CDR3 nucleotides are TGTGCCAGCAGCCACCAAGAGCAGTACTTC.

The chain combines TRBV28 with TRBJ2-2; 12 nucleotides agree with TRBD1. Germline values: CDR1 MDHEN, CDR2 SYDVKM. The V and J ends lost 7 bases and 6 bases, in that order; junction bases with no gene match: 3. The CDR3 has 14 amino acids. The CDR3 bases are TGTGCCAGCAACCGGGACAGGGGGCCCGGGGAGCTGTTTTTT. It translates to CASNRDRGPGELFF.